The clone carrying this T cell receptor (beta chain) was observed a few times. The germline gives CDR1 DFQATT, CDR2 SNEGSKA (reference sequence). The CDR3 loop spans 15 amino acids. Trimming stripped 3 bases from V and 7 bases from J, with 19 bases between. This sample stems from a study of patients and donors after allogeneic stem cell transplantation. TCRdb redid the calling of the RT-PCR reads with MiXCR, one entry per CDR3 protein. The sample carries about 410,000 distinct CDR3 sequences, approximately 16% recorded once. This sequence originates from a human donor who was either an allogeneic HSCT recipient or a stem cell or donor lymphocyte infusion donor (not recorded which). It is not recorded whose cells these are; they may come from a transplant donor. Sequencing was done on a sample of blood, either unsorted or a sorted T cell fraction (not recorded which). This chain links TRBV20-1 with TRBJ2-1, with D perhaps TRBD1 (6 bases). The DNA of the CDR3 is TGCAGTGCTAGGTTGAACAGGGTGAAATTTAATGAGCAGTTCTTC. Translating it yields CSARLNRVKFNEQFF.